The 25 T cell receptor beta chains below come from one sample, sequenced in a study of T cells in Graves' hyperthyroidism and ophthalmopathy. Amplified TCR beta CDR3 regions derived from RNA transcripts. First-round RT-PCR with HTBI primers amplified the TCR CDR3 region. TCRdb used MiXCR to reprocess the multiplex PCR reads, holding one entry per CDR3 protein. The sample lists about 380,000 distinct CDR3 sequences; roughly 14% were seen once. The sequenced sample was blood. These receptors originate from a woman in her twenties or thirties with Graves' ophthalmopathy.

Notes on this clonotype: A read error may be the cause here, since a much bigger clone is one base away. This chain joins TRBV28 and TRBJ1-2, with D perhaps matching TRBD1 (5 bases). Germline CDR1 is MDHEN and CDR2 is SYDVKM. CDR3 length equals 15 residues. With 5 bases removed from V and 3 bases from J, the gap between germline ends came to 16 bases. CDR3 protein: CASSARGSSDYGYTF. The CDR3 DNA is TGTGCCAGCAGTGCCCGGGGCAGTTCCGACTATGGCTACACCTTC.

J is TRBJ1-2 and V is TRBV7-9; 7 bases are a match to TRBD1. After removal of 5 bases from V and 3 bases from J, the junction contained 9 bases not matched to a gene. The CDR3 loop spans 15 amino acids. In germline, CDR1 is SEHNR, CDR2 FQNEAQ (reference sequence). In DNA form, the CDR3 reads TGTGCCAGCAGCATTGGGACAGTAACTTACTATGGCTACACCTTC. Translating it yields CASSIGTVTYYGYTF.

This clonotype has a count of ten or more. This chain joins TRBV2 and TRBJ1-5; no definite D call. Per the germline V gene, CDR1 is SNHLY and CDR2 is FYNNEI. Trimming cost V 6 bases and J 0 bases, with 9 bases left between them. There are 14 residues in the CDR3. CDR3 sequence (DNA): TGTGCCAGCAGGATCGGAGATAGCAATCAGCCCCAGCATTTT. Translation gives CASRIGDSNQPQHF. Combining the CDR3 with reference TRBV2 and TRBJ1-5 gives the whole variable domain EPEVTQTPSHQVTQMGQEVILRCVPISNHLYFYWYRQILGQKVEFLVSFYNNEISEKSEIFDDQFSVERPDGSNFTLKIRSTKLEDSAMYFCASRIGDSNQPQHFGDGTRLSIL.

This clonotype was counted at least ten times. This rearrangement joins TRBV11-3 to TRBJ2-1, with D maybe TRBD2 (5 bases). CDR3 size: 14 residues. Trimming shortened V by 5 bases and J by 6 bases, and 14 bases separated the two germline ends. The germline CDR1 and CDR2 sequences are SGHNT and YENEEA. The CDR3 DNA sequence: TGTGCCAGCAGCCGCCGAGGGCCCGGCAATGAGCAGTTCTTC. It is translated as CASSRRGPGNEQFF.

The J gene is TRBJ2-5, the V gene TRBV2; 14 bases match TRBD2. V shed 8 bases and J 5 bases; nucleotides not matched to a gene: 7. The CDR3 spans 15 residues. Germline V CDR1 and CDR2: SNHLY, FYNNEI. CDR3 residues: CASGGTSGRGETQYF. CDR3 coding DNA: TGTGCCAGCGGGGGGACTAGCGGGAGAGGGGAGACCCAGTACTTC.

This clonotype showed up many times. The chain uses TRBV12-3 or TRBV12-4 and TRBJ2-7; D unresolved. The CDR3 covers 12 residues. V was cut by 3 bases and J by 2 bases, with 5 bases left in between. The CDR3 reads CASSFQAYEQYF. The DNA of the CDR3 is TGTGCCAGCAGTTTCCAGGCCTACGAGCAGTACTTC.

This clonotype was observed a few times. The genes are TRBV2 and TRBJ1-4; D perhaps matches TRBD1 (5 bases). CDR1 and CDR2 from the germline V gene are SNHLY and FYNNEI. V was clipped by 7 bases and J by 13 bases, with 13 bases between them. The CDR3 covers 11 residues. The CDR3 region has the DNA TGTGCCAGCAAAGGCAGGGCGGGACTGTTTTTT. Protein sequence: CASKGRAGLFF.

This clonotype was recorded at least ten times. The CDR3: CASTNPRVRMRNEQFF. CDR3 nucleotide sequence: TGTGCCAGCACCAATCCCAGGGTTCGTATGCGGAATGAGCAGTTCTTC. The V call is TRBV28, the J call TRBJ2-1; TRBD1 might be the D (5 bases). Germline V CDR1 and CDR2: MDHEN, SYDVKM. CDR3 length: 16 amino acids. V lost 7 bases and J lost 7, with 23 bases in between.

The chain combines TRBV24-1 with TRBJ2-2, with D perhaps TRBD1 (6 bases). V lost 1 base and J 4 bases, leaving 9 bases between the germline ends. Germline CDR1 is KGHDR and CDR2 is SFDVKD. CDR3 length: 15 amino acids. The CDR3 reads CATSDFGGPTGELFF. The CDR3 coding sequence is TGTGCCACCAGTGATTTTGGGGGCCCCACCGGGGAGCTGTTTTTT.

This clonotype was counted between two and nine times. The J gene is TRBJ1-5, the V gene TRBV4-2; tentatively, D is TRBD1 (6 bases). Germline CDR1 LGHNA, CDR2 YNFKEQ. V was pared by 0 bases and J by 0 bases, with 12 bases between. The CDR3 consists of 17 residues. CDR3 protein: CASSQEYDRNSNQPQHF. The CDR3 coding sequence is TGTGCCAGCAGCCAAGAATACGACAGGAATAGCAATCAGCCCCAGCATTTT.

In this sample, this clonotype turned up many times. This chain joins TRBV28 and TRBJ2-7; unclear D gene. Deletions cut 2 bases from V and 4 bases from J, with 9 bases between. The CDR3 length is 13 residues. Germline V gene sequence: CDR1 MDHEN, CDR2 SYDVKM. CDR3 DNA sequence: TGTGCCAGCAGTTTAGGAATACGATACGAGCAGTACTTC. Amino acids: CASSLGIRYEQYF.

J is TRBJ2-1 and V is TRBV29-1, with D uncertain. With 3 bases removed from V and 4 bases from J, the gap between germline ends came to 4 bases. The CDR3 has 11 amino acids. Per the germline V gene, CDR1 is SQVTM and CDR2 is ANQGSEA. The CDR3 is CSVDTYNEQFF. As DNA, the CDR3 is TGCAGCGTTGACACTTACAATGAGCAGTTCTTC.

The chain combines TRBV10-3 with TRBJ2-2; no reliable D call. CDR3 length: 13 residues. Trimming took off 4 bases at V and 8 bases at J, with 11 bases between the two ends. Germline values: CDR1 ENHRY, CDR2 SYGVKD. CDR3 region: CAISGHSPGELFF. The CDR3 DNA follows: TGTGCCATCAGTGGTCACTCCCCGGGGGAGCTGTTTTTT.

This clonotype was observed many times. The CDR3 loop is CASSLVWQETYEQYF. The CDR3 region has the DNA TGTGCCAGCAGTTTAGTATGGCAGGAGACCTACGAGCAGTACTTC. This chain connects TRBV12-3 or TRBV12-4 to TRBJ2-7; no clear D. V lost 1 base and J 2 bases, leaving 12 bases between the germline ends. The CDR3 length is 15 residues.

The chain couples TRBV6-5 to TRBJ2-1, with D tentatively TRBD2 (5 bases). There are 14 residues in the CDR3. With 0 bases removed from V and 4 bases from J, the gap between germline ends came to 7 bases. Germline values: CDR1 MNHEY, CDR2 SVGAGI. The CDR3 is CASSYSGGYNEQFF. The CDR3 DNA follows: TGTGCCAGCAGTTACTCCGGCGGGTACAATGAGCAGTTCTTC.

This clonotype was recorded many times. This chain links TRBV4-1 with TRBJ2-7, with 8 bases fitting TRBD2. CDR3 length: 15 amino acids. CDR1 and CDR2 from the germline V gene are MGHRA and YSYEKL. With V trimmed by 3 bases and J by 2 bases, 6 bases remained unmatched. CDR3 sequence (DNA): TGCGCCAGCAGCCATGGCGGGGGGTTCGCCTACGAGCAGTACTTC. Translated: CASSHGGGFAYEQYF.

In this sample, this clonotype turned up many times. The chain employs TRBV3-1 and TRBJ2-1, with TRBD2 matching over 14 bases. J lost 7 bases, V lost 2 bases, and 13 bases had no gene match. The CDR3 covers 19 residues. CDR1 is LGHDT and CDR2 is YNNKEL in the germline V gene (reference sequence). DNA for the CDR3: TGTGCCAGCAGCCAAACGACTAGCGGGGGGGCCACGATTATAAATGAGCAGTTCTTC. Translating gives CASSQTTSGGATIINEQFF.

This clonotype was counted a few times. The rearrangement joins TRBV5-1 to TRBJ1-1; TRBD1 matches at 8 bases. V shed 1 base, J shed 1 base, and the junction held 6 bases outside the gene matches. The CDR3 covers 16 residues. Germline V CDR1 and CDR2: SGHRS, YFSETQ. Written as DNA, the CDR3 is TGCGCCAGCAGCTTGTGGGCAGGGGGCCGGAACACTGAAGCTTTCTTT. It yields the protein CASSLWAGGRNTEAFF.

The sample holds many counts of this clonotype. The chain is built from TRBV2 and TRBJ2-3; D uncertain. The germline V gene encodes CDR1 SNHLY and CDR2 FYNNEI. The CDR3 extends over 13 amino acids. V lost 7 bases and J lost 2, with 10 bases in between. The CDR3 loop is CASKWALTDTQYF. Written as DNA, the CDR3 is TGTGCCAGCAAGTGGGCTCTCACAGATACGCAGTATTTT. The full variable domain, in which reference TRBV2 and TRBJ2-3 provide the parts outside the CDR3, is EPEVTQTPSHQVTQMGQEVILRCVPISNHLYFYWYRQILGQKVEFLVSFYNNEISEKSEIFDDQFSVERPDGSNFTLKIRSTKLEDSAMYFCASKWALTDTQYFGPGTRLTVL.

This clonotype was seen only a few times. J is TRBJ2-7 and V is TRBV14, with 9 nucleotides matching TRBD1. The CDR3 contains 15 residues. V trimming: 0 bases; J trimming: 2 bases; junction bases outside the gene matches: 2. Germline CDR1 is SGHDN and CDR2 is FVKESK. The CDR3: CASSQDWDRAYEQYF. The CDR3 DNA sequence: TGTGCCAGCAGCCAAGACTGGGACAGGGCCTACGAGCAGTACTTC.

Ten or more counts support this clonotype. This chain links TRBV7-9 with TRBJ2-2; a weak D match, TRBD1 (6 bases). CDR3 size: 18 residues. The germline V gene has CDR1 SEHNR and CDR2 FQNEAQ (reference sequence). The V and J ends lost 5 bases and 6 bases respectively, with 25 bases between them. CDR3 sequence reads: CASSPLSAGDYSAGELFF. CDR3 coding DNA: TGTGCCAGCAGCCCCCTCTCGGCAGGGGATTATTCGGCCGGGGAGCTGTTTTTT.

In its sample, this clonotype was seen many times. The chain combines TRBV7-2 with TRBJ2-3; TRBD2 aligns across 13 bases. The CDR3 totals 15 residues. Germline-derived CDR1 and CDR2 are SGHTA and FQGNSA. Losses at the gene ends were 4 bases for V and 9 bases for J; bases not matched to a gene: 7. CDR3 in DNA: TGTGCCAGCAGCTCACTAGCGGGGGGGCTTCGAACGCAGTATTTT. Protein: CASSSLAGGLRTQYF.

For the CDR3, the DNA is TGTGCCAGCAGACTGACTATTACAGATACGCAGTATTTT. Amino acids: CASRLTITDTQYF. V and J are TRBV3-1 and TRBJ2-3, with D perhaps TRBD2 (5 bases). The CDR3 spans 13 residues. Per germline, CDR1 LGHDT and CDR2 YNNKEL (reference sequence). Trimming removed 6 bases from V and 3 bases from J, with 10 bases in between.

The chain is built from TRBV12-3 or TRBV12-4 and TRBJ2-7; weak D call: TRBD2 (7 bases). This CDR3 has 18 amino acids. The V end lost 0 bases, the J end lost 2 bases, and 20 bases lay between the germline ends. CDR3: CASSLALSARGAAYEQYF. CDR3 sequence (DNA): TGTGCCAGCAGTTTAGCGCTTTCGGCCCGGGGGGCCGCCTACGAGCAGTACTTC.

Many counts were recorded for this clonotype. This rearrangement joins TRBV11-3 to TRBJ2-2; unclear D gene. Between the trimmed V and J ends, which lost 8 bases and 5 bases, there was a span of 6 bases. CDR3 length: 11 residues. CDR1 is SGHNT and CDR2 is YENEEA in the germline V gene. CDR3: CASSITGELFF. CDR3 in DNA: TGTGCCAGCTCAATTACCGGGGAGCTGTTTTTT.